Listed below are T cell receptor beta chains from one sample, sequenced in a study of cytomegalovirus exposure and HLA in healthy donors. TCRdb's table, derived via immunoSEQ multiplex PCR, lists solely in-frame clones and lacks some. The sample includes roughly 160,000 clones, about 80% of them seen just once. Sample: PBMCs. The receptors derive from a man aged 30-40 years in good health and CMV-seronegative. CDR3s include the opening cysteine and the closing phenylalanine or tryptophan. The order of the fields is V gene, clone size, D gene, J gene, CDR3 protein, CDR3 DNA. D genes are given only for firm matches. Some rows mark clone size as missing; the rest say once, few, many or name a class of expanded clone.

TRBV4-1	.	.	TRBJ1-2	CASSHGTPIFFWYGYTF	TGCGCCAGCAGCCATGGGACACCGATATTCTTCTGGTATGGCTACACCTTC
TRBV6-5	few	.	TRBJ1-5	CASSYAGVDQPQHF	TGTGCCAGCAGTTACGCGGGGGTCGATCAGCCCCAGCATTTT
TRBV4-1	.	TRBD1	TRBJ1-3	CASSQDRGTGSIHESGNTIYF	TGCGCCAGCAGCCAAGATCGGGGGACAGGAAGCATCCACGAGTCTGGAAACACCATATATTTT
TRBV28	.	.	TRBJ1-2	CASSLGRNYGYTF	TGTGCCAGCAGTTTAGGCAGGAACTATGGCTACACCTTC
TRBV6-1	.	.	TRBJ2-7	CASPSSYEQYF	TGTGCCAGCCCGAGCTCCTACGAGCAGTACTTC
TRBV27	.	TRBD2	TRBJ2-1	CASSLAGGPKLEQFF	TGTGCCAGCAGTTTAGCGGGGGGGCCGAAACTTGAGCAGTTCTTC
TRBV5-8	.	.	TRBJ2-5	CASSLRVETQYF	TGTGCCAGCAGCTTGAGAGTAGAGACCCAGTACTTC
TRBV7-9	.	TRBD1	TRBJ2-7	CASSPWDRTSYEQYF	TGTGCCAGCAGCCCTTGGGACAGGACCTCCTACGAGCAGTACTTC
TRBV7-8	.	TRBD2	TRBJ2-1	CASSFPRVGGRDEQFF	TGTGCCAGCAGCTTTCCGCGCGTGGGGGGGAGGGATGAGCAGTTCTTC
TRBV29-1	.	.	TRBJ1-1	CSVELSRGEAFF	TGCAGCGTTGAGCTTTCCAGGGGTGAAGCTTTCTTT
TRBV19	.	.	TRBJ1-5	CASSILFEGVNQPQHF	TGTGCCAGTAGTATTTTGTTTGAGGGGGTCAATCAGCCCCAGCATTTT
TRBV7-9	once	TRBD2	TRBJ2-5	CSSRLGTSGYQETQYF	TGTTCCAGCAGGCTCGGGACTAGCGGGTACCAAGAGACCCAGTACTTC
TRBV27	.	TRBD1	TRBJ2-7	CASRFFGQGGFDEQYF	TGTGCCAGCAGGTTTTTTGGACAGGGCGGGTTCGACGAGCAGTACTTC
TRBV27	.	.	TRBJ2-7	CASTMAGQTTQQYF	TGTGCCAGCACCATGGCCGGACAAACAACTCAGCAGTACTTC
TRBV19	.	TRBD2	TRBJ2-3	CASRDRGRARDTQYF	TGTGCCAGTAGGGATCGCGGGAGGGCCAGGGATACGCAGTATTTT
TRBV5-6	.	TRBD1	TRBJ1-4	CASSPDRATNEKLFF	TGTGCCAGCAGCCCGGACAGGGCAACTAATGAAAAACTGTTTTTT
TRBV6-1	few	TRBD1	TRBJ1-5	CASSGPYRGLNQPQHF	TGTGCCAGCAGTGGACCCTACAGGGGCCTCAATCAGCCCCAGCATTTT
TRBV30	.	.	TRBJ2-7	CAWSKGGAEQYF	TGTGCCTGGTCAAAAGGGGGAGCCGAGCAGTACTTC
TRBV25-1	.	.	TRBJ2-1	CASSDRRQSYNEQFF	TGTGCCAGCAGTGACAGGAGACAGTCCTACAATGAGCAGTTCTTC
TRBV18	.	.	TRBJ1-2	CASSPQGSEGYTF	TGTGCCAGCTCACCACAGGGGTCCGAGGGCTACACCTTC
TRBV6-1	.	TRBD1	TRBJ1-2	CASSPRQGGTGYTF	TGTGCCAGCAGCCCAAGACAGGGGGGGACTGGCTACACCTTC
TRBV7-9	few	TRBD1	TRBJ1-1	CASNLDRGREAFF	TGTGCCAGCAACCTCGACAGGGGAAGAGAAGCTTTCTTT
TRBV14	few	TRBD1	TRBJ1-2	CASSLTGTGYGYTF	TGTGCCAGCAGCCTTACCGGGACAGGTTATGGCTACACCTTC
TRBV29-1	few	TRBD2	TRBJ2-7	CSVFSGGPYEQYF	TGCAGCGTTTTTAGCGGGGGTCCCTACGAGCAGTACTTC
TRBV28	.	.	TRBJ1-4	CASSLFPGAGEKLFF	TGTGCCAGCAGTTTATTCCCAGGGGCAGGTGAAAAACTGTTTTTT
TRBV5-8	.	TRBD1	TRBJ2-5	CASRDRGRRIGEETQYF	TGTGCCAGCAGGGACAGGGGGCGAAGAATAGGAGAGGAGACCCAGTACTTC
TRBV29-1	few	TRBD1	TRBJ2-7	CSVELRDRVRYEQYF	TGCAGCGTTGAATTGAGGGACAGGGTGCGCTACGAGCAGTACTTC
TRBV7-8	.	TRBD1	TRBJ1-2	CASSLGQGKTNYGHTF	TGTGCCAGCAGCTTAGGACAGGGAAAGACTAACTATGGCCACACCTTC
TRBV19	.	.	TRBJ1-6	CASSAGIPPLHF	TGTGCCAGTAGTGCAGGTATTCCCCCCCTCCACTTT
TRBV5-5	.	TRBD1	TRBJ1-4	CASSVTGGKGEKLFF	TGTGCCAGCAGCGTCACAGGGGGGAAAGGTGAAAAACTGTTTTTT
TRBV7-9	.	TRBD1	TRBJ2-5	CASSLIDRGFGETQYF	TGTGCCAGCAGCTTAATTGACAGGGGGTTTGGAGAGACCCAGTACTTC
TRBV7-9	.	TRBD2	TRBJ2-7	CASSLVAGEGEQYF	TGTGCCAGCAGCTTAGTTGCGGGAGAGGGCGAGCAGTACTTC
TRBV15	.	TRBD1	TRBJ1-2	CATSSDEWTGPYGYTF	TGTGCCACCAGCAGTGACGAGTGGACAGGGCCCTATGGCTACACCTTC
TRBV5-4	once	.	TRBJ2-2	CASSPLGGSGYTGELFF	TGTGCCAGCAGCCCCCTCGGGGGTAGCGGATACACCGGGGAGCTGTTTTTT
TRBV5-1	.	.	TRBJ2-7	CASSLYSTYEQYF	TGCGCCAGCAGCTTATACAGCACCTACGAGCAGTACTTC
TRBV6-5	.	.	TRBJ2-5	CASSYSQVQETQYF	TGTGCCAGCAGTTACTCGCAGGTCCAAGAGACCCAGTACTTC
TRBV28	.	.	TRBJ2-3	CASILSGSTDTQYF	TGTGCCAGCATCTTAAGCGGGAGCACAGATACGCAGTATTTT
TRBV13	once	TRBD1	TRBJ1-6	CASSGLNRGPGWNSPLHF	TGTGCCAGCAGCGGCCTAAACAGGGGGCCCGGATGGAATTCACCCCTCCACTTT
TRBV6-6	.	TRBD1	TRBJ1-1	CASSSSLGQTNTEAFF	TGTGCCAGCAGCTCTAGTCTGGGACAGACGAACACTGAAGCTTTCTTT
TRBV7-3	.	TRBD2	TRBJ2-2	CASSLGTTPGTGELFF	TGTGCCAGCAGCTTAGGGACTACCCCGGGCACCGGGGAGCTGTTTTTT
TRBV27	.	TRBD1	TRBJ1-5	CASSSGTGGQPQHF	TGTGCCAGCAGTTCAGGGACAGGCGGACAGCCCCAGCATTTT
TRBV4-3	.	TRBD2	TRBJ2-2	CASSQERSGGEWELFF	TGCGCCAGCAGCCAAGAAAGGAGCGGGGGGGAGTGGGAGCTGTTTTTT
TRBV6-5	.	TRBD1	TRBJ1-1	CASRTDRGLNTEAFF	TGTGCCAGCAGAACAGACAGGGGGCTGAACACTGAAGCTTTCTTT
TRBV19	once	TRBD1	TRBJ2-3	CASSTDRVLTDTQYF	TGTGCCAGTAGTACGGACAGGGTCCTCACAGATACGCAGTATTTT
TRBV9	.	.	TRBJ1-5	CARSTRRDQPQHF	TGTGCCAGATCAACAAGGAGGGATCAGCCCCAGCATTTT
TRBV9	.	.	TRBJ2-5	CASSPGGTSALGTQYF	TGTGCCAGCAGCCCCGGGGGGACATCCGCCCTGGGGACCCAGTACTTC
TRBV30	.	.	TRBJ2-1	CAWSRNRDNEQFF	TGTGCCTGGAGTCGAAACAGGGACAATGAGCAGTTCTTC
TRBV28	.	TRBD1	TRBJ2-4	CASSLTTGWGNIQYF	TGTGCCAGCAGTTTAACGACAGGGTGGGGAAACATTCAGTACTTC
TRBV19	.	.	TRBJ1-1	CASSERDTEAFF	TGTGCCAGTAGCGAGAGGGACACTGAAGCTTTCTTT
TRBV6-6	.	.	TRBJ1-2	CASSYSSGAIRGYTF	TGTGCCAGCAGTTACTCGTCAGGGGCGATACGTGGCTACACCTTC
TRBV6-1	.	.	TRBJ2-3	CASSERGGTQYF	TGTGCCAGCAGTGAAAGGGGGGGAACGCAGTATTTT
TRBV6-6	.	.	TRBJ2-7	CASATDGGTYEQYF	TGTGCCAGCGCGACCGACGGGGGAACCTACGAGCAGTACTTC
TRBV7-9	.	TRBD2	TRBJ2-7	CSSRNTSGRARQYF	TGTTCCAGCAGAAATACTAGCGGGAGGGCTAGGCAGTACTTC
TRBV30	once	.	TRBJ2-7	CAWRVTQPGEQYF	TGTGCCTGGAGAGTGACACAACCTGGCGAGCAGTACTTC
TRBV30	.	.	TRBJ1-1	CAWSRSEAFF	TGTGCCTGGAGCCGGAGTGAAGCTTTCTTT
TRBV5-1	.	.	TRBJ1-2	CASSLEPGSANYGYTF	TGCGCCAGCAGCTTGGAACCGGGGTCAGCTAACTATGGCTACACCTTC
TRBV27	.	TRBD2	TRBJ2-7	CASSFGLAGVDEQYF	TGTGCCAGCAGTTTCGGACTAGCGGGAGTAGACGAGCAGTACTTC